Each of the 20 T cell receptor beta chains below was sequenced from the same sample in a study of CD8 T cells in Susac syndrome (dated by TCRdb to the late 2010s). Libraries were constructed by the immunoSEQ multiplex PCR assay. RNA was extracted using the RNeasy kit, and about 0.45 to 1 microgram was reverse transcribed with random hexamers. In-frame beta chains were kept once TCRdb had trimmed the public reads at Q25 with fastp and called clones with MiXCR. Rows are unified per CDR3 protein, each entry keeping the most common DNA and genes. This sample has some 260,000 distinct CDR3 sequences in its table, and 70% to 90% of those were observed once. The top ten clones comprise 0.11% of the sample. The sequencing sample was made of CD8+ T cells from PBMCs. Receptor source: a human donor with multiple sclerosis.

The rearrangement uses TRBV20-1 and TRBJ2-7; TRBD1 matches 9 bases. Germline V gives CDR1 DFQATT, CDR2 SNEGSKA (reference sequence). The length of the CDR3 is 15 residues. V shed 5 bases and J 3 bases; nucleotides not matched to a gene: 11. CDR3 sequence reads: CSARRQGVGSYEQYF. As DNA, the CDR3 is TGCAGTGCTCGACGACAGGGGGTGGGGAGCTACGAGCAGTACTTC.

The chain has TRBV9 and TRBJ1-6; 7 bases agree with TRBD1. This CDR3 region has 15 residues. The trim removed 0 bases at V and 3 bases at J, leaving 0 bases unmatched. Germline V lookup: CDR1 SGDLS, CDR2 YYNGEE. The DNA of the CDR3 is TGTGCCAGCAGCGTAGGGGACAGCTATAATTCACCCCTCCACTTT. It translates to CASSVGDSYNSPLHF.

CDR3 coding DNA: TGTGCCAGCAGTCTTTTCGTAGGGAGGGCATCGAACACCGGGGAGCTGTTTTTT. As protein: CASSLFVGRASNTGELFF. The chain carries TRBV3-1 and TRBJ2-2; the match to TRBD2 covers 7 bases. The J segment lost 0 bases and the V segment lost 6 bases, leaving 13 bases of the junction unmatched. Germline-derived CDR1 and CDR2 are LGHDT and YNNKEL (reference sequence). There are 18 residues in the CDR3.

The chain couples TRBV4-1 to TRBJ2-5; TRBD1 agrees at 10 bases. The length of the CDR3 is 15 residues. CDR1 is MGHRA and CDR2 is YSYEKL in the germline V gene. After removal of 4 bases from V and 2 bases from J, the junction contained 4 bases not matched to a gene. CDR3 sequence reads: CASSRTDRGQETQYF. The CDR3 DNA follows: TGCGCCAGCAGCCGGACGGACAGGGGGCAAGAGACCCAGTACTTC.

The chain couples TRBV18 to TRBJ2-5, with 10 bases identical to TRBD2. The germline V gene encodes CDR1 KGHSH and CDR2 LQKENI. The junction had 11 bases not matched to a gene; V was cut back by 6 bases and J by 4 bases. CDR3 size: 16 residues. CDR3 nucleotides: TGTGCCAGCTCCGAAGGACTAGCGGCCTACGGAGAGACCCAGTACTTC. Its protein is CASSEGLAAYGETQYF. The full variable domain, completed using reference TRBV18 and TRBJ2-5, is NAGVMQNPRHLVRRRGQEARLRCSPMKGHSHVYWYRQLPEEGLKFMVYLQKENIIDESGMPKERFSAEFPKEGPSILRIQQVVRGDSAAYFCASSEGLAAYGETQYFGPGTRLLVL.

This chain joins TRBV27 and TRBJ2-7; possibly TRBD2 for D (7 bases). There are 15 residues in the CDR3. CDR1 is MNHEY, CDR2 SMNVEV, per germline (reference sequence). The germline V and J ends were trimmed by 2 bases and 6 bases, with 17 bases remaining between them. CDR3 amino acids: CASSLRGGRGGEQYF. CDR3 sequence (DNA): TGTGCCAGCAGTTTACGAGGCGGGAGAGGGGGCGAGCAGTACTTC.

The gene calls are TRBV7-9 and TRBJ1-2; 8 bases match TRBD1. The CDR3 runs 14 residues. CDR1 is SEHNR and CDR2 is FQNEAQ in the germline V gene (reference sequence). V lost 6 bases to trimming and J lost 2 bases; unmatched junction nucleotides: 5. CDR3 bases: TGTGCCAGCAGTTCCCGGGACAGGAACTATGGCTACACCTTC. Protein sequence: CASSSRDRNYGYTF. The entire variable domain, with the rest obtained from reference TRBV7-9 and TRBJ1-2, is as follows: DTGVSQNPRHKITKRGQNVTFRCDPISEHNRLYWYRQTLGQGPEFLTYFQNEAQLEKSRLLSDRFSAERPKGSFSTLEIQRTEQGDSAMYLCASSSRDRNYGYTFGSGTRLTVV.

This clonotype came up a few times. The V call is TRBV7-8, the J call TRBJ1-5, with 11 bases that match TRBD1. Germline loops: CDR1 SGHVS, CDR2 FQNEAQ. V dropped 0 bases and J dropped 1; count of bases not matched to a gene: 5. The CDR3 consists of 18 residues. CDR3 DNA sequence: TGTGCCAGCAGCTTAGCGGGGACAGGGGGTCCCAGCAATCAGCCCCAGCATTTT. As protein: CASSLAGTGGPSNQPQHF.

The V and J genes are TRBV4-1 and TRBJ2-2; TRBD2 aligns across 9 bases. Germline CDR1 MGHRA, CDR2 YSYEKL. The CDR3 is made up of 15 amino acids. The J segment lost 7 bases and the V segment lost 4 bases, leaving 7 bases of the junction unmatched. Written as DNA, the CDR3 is TGCGCCAGCAGCCCGACTAGCGGAAGAGGCGGGGAGCTGTTTTTT. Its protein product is CASSPTSGRGGELFF.

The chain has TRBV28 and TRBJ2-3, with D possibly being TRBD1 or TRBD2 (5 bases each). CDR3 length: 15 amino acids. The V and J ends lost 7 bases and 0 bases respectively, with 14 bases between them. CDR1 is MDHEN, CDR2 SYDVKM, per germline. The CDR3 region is CASTSRGSSTDTQYF. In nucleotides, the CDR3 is TGTGCCAGCACGTCCCGGGGCTCTAGCACAGATACGCAGTATTTT. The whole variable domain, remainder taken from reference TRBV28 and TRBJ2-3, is DVKVTQSSRYLVKRTGEKVFLECVQDMDHENMFWYRQDPGLGLRLIYFSYDVKMKEKGDIPEGYSVSREKKERFSLILESASTNQTSMYLCASTSRGSSTDTQYFGPGTRLTVL.

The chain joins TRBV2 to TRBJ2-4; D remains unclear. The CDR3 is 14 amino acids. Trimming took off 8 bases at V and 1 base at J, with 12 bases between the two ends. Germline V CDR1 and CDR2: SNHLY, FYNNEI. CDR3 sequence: CASALRIAKNIQYF. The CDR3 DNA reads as TGTGCCAGCGCCCTAAGGATCGCCAAAAACATTCAGTACTTC.

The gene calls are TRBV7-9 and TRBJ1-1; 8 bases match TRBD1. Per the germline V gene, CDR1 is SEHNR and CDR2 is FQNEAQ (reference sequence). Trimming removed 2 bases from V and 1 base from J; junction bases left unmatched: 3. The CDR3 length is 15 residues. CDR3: CASSLRQGRNTEAFF. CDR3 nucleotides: TGTGCCAGCAGCTTACGACAGGGGAGGAACACTGAAGCTTTCTTT.

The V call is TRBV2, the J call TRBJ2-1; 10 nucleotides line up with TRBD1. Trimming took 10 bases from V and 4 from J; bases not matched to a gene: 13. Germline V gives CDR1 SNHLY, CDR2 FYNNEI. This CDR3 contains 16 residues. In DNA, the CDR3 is TGTGCCACCCCCTCCCTTGGACAGGGGGGTTACAATGAGCAGTTCTTC. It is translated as CATPSLGQGGYNEQFF.

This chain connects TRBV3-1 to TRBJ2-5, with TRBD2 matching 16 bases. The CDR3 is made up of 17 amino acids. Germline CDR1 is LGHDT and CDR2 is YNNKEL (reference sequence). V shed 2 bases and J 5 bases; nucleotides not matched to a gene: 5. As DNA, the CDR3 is TGTGCCAGCAGCCAATCGGGACTAGCGGGAGGGCTTGAGACCCAGTACTTC. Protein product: CASSQSGLAGGLETQYF.

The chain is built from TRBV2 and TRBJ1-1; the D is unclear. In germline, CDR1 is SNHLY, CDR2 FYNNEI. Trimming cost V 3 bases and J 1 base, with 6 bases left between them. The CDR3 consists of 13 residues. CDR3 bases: TGTGCCAGCAGTGACAGCAGGAACACTGAAGCTTTCTTT. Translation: CASSDSRNTEAFF.

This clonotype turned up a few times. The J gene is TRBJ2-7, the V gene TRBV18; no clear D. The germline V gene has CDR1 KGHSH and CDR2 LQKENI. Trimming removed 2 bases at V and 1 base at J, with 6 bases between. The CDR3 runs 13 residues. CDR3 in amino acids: CASSPRESYEQYF. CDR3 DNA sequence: TGTGCCAGCTCACCAAGGGAATCCTACGAGCAGTACTTC. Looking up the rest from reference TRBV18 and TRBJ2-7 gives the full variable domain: NAGVMQNPRHLVRRRGQEARLRCSPMKGHSHVYWYRQLPEEGLKFMVYLQKENIIDESGMPKERFSAEFPKEGPSILRIQQVVRGDSAAYFCASSPRESYEQYFGPGTRLTVT.

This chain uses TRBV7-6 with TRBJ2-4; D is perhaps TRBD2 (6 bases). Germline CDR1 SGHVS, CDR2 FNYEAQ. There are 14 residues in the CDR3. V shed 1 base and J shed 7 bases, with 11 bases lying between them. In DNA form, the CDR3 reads TGTGCCAGCAGCTTAGGGGGAGGTGTGAACATTCAGTACTTC. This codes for CASSLGGGVNIQYF.

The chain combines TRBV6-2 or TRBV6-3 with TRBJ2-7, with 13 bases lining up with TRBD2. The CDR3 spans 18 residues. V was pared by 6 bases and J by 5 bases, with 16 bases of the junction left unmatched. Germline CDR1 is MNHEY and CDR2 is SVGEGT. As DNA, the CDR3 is TGTGCCAGCAGCCCCTTAACTAGCGGGAGGGCCGCGGTCGACGAGCAGTACTTC. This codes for CASSPLTSGRAAVDEQYF.

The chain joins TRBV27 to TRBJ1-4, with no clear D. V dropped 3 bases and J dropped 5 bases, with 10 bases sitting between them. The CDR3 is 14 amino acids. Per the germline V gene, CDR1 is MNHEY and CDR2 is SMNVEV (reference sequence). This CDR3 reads CASSFQVGNEKLFF. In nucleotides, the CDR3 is TGTGCCAGCAGTTTCCAAGTGGGGAATGAAAAACTGTTTTTT.

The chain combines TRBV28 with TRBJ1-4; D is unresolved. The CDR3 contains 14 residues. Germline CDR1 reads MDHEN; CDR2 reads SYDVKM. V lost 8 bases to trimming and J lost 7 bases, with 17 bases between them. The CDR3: CASRALKVGEKLFF. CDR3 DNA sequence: TGTGCCAGCCGAGCACTCAAGGTCGGTGAAAAACTGTTTTTT.